A single sample is the source of the 27 T cell receptor beta chains below, sequenced in a study of CD8 T cells in Susac syndrome. cDNA came from around 0.54 to 1 ug RNA primed by random hexamers. Via MiXCR, TCRdb re-called the immunoSEQ multiplex PCR reads, giving one row per CDR3 protein. The sample holds about 69,000 distinct CDR3 sequences, approximately 95% seen once. Sequencing input: CD8+ T cells from PBMCs. The receptors were gathered from a human donor in good health.

V is TRBV6-2 or TRBV6-3 and J is TRBJ2-3; D gene uncertain. Germline loops: CDR1 MNHEY, CDR2 SVGEGT. This CDR3 has 11 amino acids. The germline V and J ends were trimmed by 2 bases and 10 bases, with 7 bases remaining between them. This CDR3 is CASSYGHAQYF. The CDR3, as DNA: TGTGCCAGCAGTTACGGCCACGCGCAGTATTTT.

The J gene is TRBJ2-7, the V gene TRBV28, with D perhaps given as TRBD1 or TRBD2 (5 bases each). Trimming removed 8 bases at V and 3 bases at J, with 14 bases between. This CDR3 contains 13 residues. CDR1 is MDHEN, CDR2 SYDVKM, per germline. CDR3 sequence (DNA): TGTGCCAGCTCGATCCGGGACCACTACGAGCAGTACGTC. It specifies CASSIRDHYEQYV.

The chain recombines TRBV24-1 with TRBJ2-1; 14 positions agree with TRBD2. Looked up from germline, CDR1 is KGHDR and CDR2 is SFDVKD. The trim removed 4 bases at V and 9 bases at J, leaving 4 bases unmatched. There are 15 residues in the CDR3. The CDR3 region is CATSEWTSGGSEQFF. CDR3 in DNA: TGTGCCACCAGTGAGTGGACTAGCGGGGGGTCTGAGCAGTTCTTC.

This rearrangement joins TRBV29-1 to TRBJ1-2, with D maybe TRBD1 (5 bases). V was trimmed by 5 bases and J by 8 bases, leaving 15 bases between them. Per the germline V gene, CDR1 is SQVTM and CDR2 is ANQGSEA. The CDR3 contains 12 residues. The CDR3 here is CSVSQGGDGYTF. In DNA, the CDR3 is TGCAGCGTTTCTCAGGGCGGGGACGGCTACACCTTC. The whole variable domain, filled in from reference TRBV29-1 and TRBJ1-2, reads SAVISQKPSRDICQRGTSLTIQCQVDSQVTMMFWYRQQPGQSLTLIATANQGSEATYESGFVIDKFPISRPNLTFSTLTVSNMSPEDSSIYLCSVSQGGDGYTFGSGTRLTVV.

This chain links TRBV12-3 or TRBV12-4 with TRBJ2-3; D is possibly TRBD2 (5 bases). This CDR3 has 15 residues. V was trimmed by 10 bases and J by 1 base, leaving 18 bases between them. For the CDR3, the DNA is TGTGCCATACCCGTTGCGGGTCTAGGCACAGATACGCAGTATTTT. Protein product: CAIPVAGLGTDTQYF.

CDR3 nucleotides: TGCGCCAGCAGCCAAGTTAGCGGCTCCTACGAGCAGTACTTC. Its protein is CASSQVSGSYEQYF. The J gene is TRBJ2-7, the V gene TRBV4-1; maybe TRBD2 (6 bases). The ends were cut back, 1 base at V and 0 bases at J, with 7 bases in the middle. CDR3 length equals 14 residues. From germline, CDR1 is MGHRA and CDR2 YSYEKL.

J is TRBJ2-2 and V is TRBV5-1; TRBD1 matches 8 bases. The CDR3 consists of 16 residues. Germline V gives CDR1 SGHRS, CDR2 YFSETQ. With V trimmed by 4 bases and J by 7 bases, 12 bases remained unmatched. For the CDR3, the DNA is TGCGCCAGCAGCCTAACCCCGGGACAGGCAAACGGGGAGCTGTTTTTT. This sequence encodes CASSLTPGQANGELFF.

This clonotype was recorded a few times. V and J are TRBV13 and TRBJ2-1; no firm D call. The V end lost 5 bases, the J end lost 5 bases, and 16 bases lay between the germline ends. CDR1 is PRHDT and CDR2 is FYEKMQ in the germline V gene (reference sequence). This CDR3 region has 15 residues. CDR3 sequence: CASSLYPDGNNEQFF. CDR3 DNA: TGTGCCAGCAGCCTTTACCCGGACGGAAACAATGAGCAGTTCTTC. The full variable domain, its missing parts supplied by reference TRBV13 and TRBJ2-1, is AAGVIQSPRHLIKEKRETATLKCYPIPRHDTVYWYQQGPGQDPQFLISFYEKMQSDKGSIPDRFSAQQFSDYHSELNMSSLELGDSALYFCASSLYPDGNNEQFFGPGTRLTVL.

The chain recombines TRBV7-9 with TRBJ2-5; D not resolved. V lost 6 bases and J 5 bases, leaving 16 bases between the germline ends. The length of the CDR3 is 14 residues. In germline, CDR1 is SEHNR, CDR2 FQNEAQ (reference sequence). CDR3 DNA: TGTGCCAGCAGTCATCCGCTGCGAAGGGAGACCCAGTACTTC. Translation: CASSHPLRRETQYF.

This chain joins TRBV4-1 and TRBJ2-7; D is unresolved. The CDR3 sequence is 13 residues long. Germline V gives CDR1 MGHRA, CDR2 YSYEKL. The V end was cut by 0 bases, the J end by 12 bases, with 15 bases between. The CDR3 here is CASSQDLAGAWYF. The CDR3, as DNA: TGCGCCAGCAGCCAAGATCTCGCCGGTGCGTGGTACTTC.

V is TRBV9 and J is TRBJ2-1; 11 positions match TRBD1. CDR1 SGDLS and CDR2 YYNGEE come from the germline V gene. Trimming at V came to 4 bases and at J to 5 bases, leaving 5 bases not matched to a gene. The CDR3 sequence is 15 residues long. This CDR3 reads CASSPTGQGDNEQFF. The CDR3 bases are TGTGCCAGCAGCCCTACGGGACAGGGGGACAATGAGCAGTTCTTC.

CDR3 residues: CASSSGGRSAGEQYF. The CDR3 nucleotides are TGTGCCAGCAGCTCCGGGGGTCGGTCGGCCGGGGAGCAGTACTTC. The chain links TRBV9 to TRBJ2-7, with D perhaps matching TRBD2 (6 bases). Germline V gene sequence: CDR1 SGDLS, CDR2 YYNGEE. Trimming took 4 bases from V and 7 from J, leaving 21 bases between them. The CDR3 loop spans 15 amino acids.

The J gene is TRBJ1-6, the V gene TRBV5-4, with D perhaps TRBD1 (5 bases). The CDR3 spans 13 residues. Trimming pared 5 bases from V and 10 bases from J, leaving 13 bases between. Germline lookup yields CDR1 SGHNT and CDR2 YYREEE (reference sequence). This CDR3 is CASRAGRGSPLHF. In nucleotides, the CDR3 is TGTGCCAGCAGGGCCGGGAGGGGCTCACCCCTCCACTTT.

CDR3 loop: CASGVMDRENIQYF. In DNA form, the CDR3 reads TGTGCCAGCGGGGTAATGGACAGGGAAAACATTCAGTACTTC. V is TRBV27 and J is TRBJ2-4; 8 positions agree with TRBD1. V lost 8 bases and J lost 5; bases outside the gene matches: 8. Germline assignment: CDR1 MNHEY and CDR2 SMNVEV (reference sequence). The CDR3 is 14 amino acids.

J is TRBJ2-7 and V is TRBV19, with D unclear. Trimming took 5 bases from V and 0 from J, leaving 14 bases between them. The germline CDR1 and CDR2 sequences are LNHDA and SQIVND (reference sequence). The CDR3 loop spans 15 amino acids. CDR3 DNA: TGTGCCAGTAGTCCATCCGCGCTGAGCTCCTACGAGCAGTACGTC. Translating it yields CASSPSALSSYEQYV.

The rearrangement joins TRBV4-3 to TRBJ2-2; D remains unclear. Per germline, CDR1 LGHNA and CDR2 YSLEER. This CDR3 is built from 13 residues. V was clipped by 2 bases and J by 0 bases, with 1 base between them. The DNA for the CDR3 is TGCGCCAGCAGCCAATCGAACACCGGGGAGCTGTTTTTT. Residues: CASSQSNTGELFF.

The CDR3 is CATSRPVGLAGTGELFF. The CDR3 nucleotides read TGTGCCACCAGCAGGCCAGTGGGACTAGCAGGCACCGGGGAGCTGTTTTTT. This sequence joins TRBV15 and TRBJ2-2, with 9 bases fitting TRBD2. The trim removed 3 bases at V and 4 bases at J, leaving 9 bases unmatched. The CDR3 is 17 residues long. Germline CDR1 is LNHNV and CDR2 is YYDKDF (reference sequence).

The J gene is TRBJ2-7, the V gene TRBV4-1, with a weak D call TRBD2 (5 bases). The ends were cut back, 6 bases at V and 2 bases at J, with 14 bases in the middle. This CDR3 has 14 residues. Germline CDR1 MGHRA, CDR2 YSYEKL. This chain's CDR3 is CASSYKWETYEQYF. In DNA form, the CDR3 reads TGCGCCAGCAGTTATAAGTGGGAGACCTACGAGCAGTACTTC.

V is TRBV4-1 and J is TRBJ2-7, with D hard to call. V was pared by 1 base and J by 3 bases, with 10 bases between. The CDR3 is 14 residues long. Germline loops: CDR1 MGHRA, CDR2 YSYEKL. DNA for the CDR3: TGCGCCAGCAGCCAAGTTTCTGGAGACTACGAGCAGTACTTC. It is translated as CASSQVSGDYEQYF.

Comments on this clonotype: One end of the junction varies from germline; a read error may be responsible. The chain has TRBV12-3 or TRBV12-4 and TRBJ2-2, with D uncertain. This CDR3 is built from 12 residues. CDR3 sequence (DNA): TGTGCCAGCAGTTGGAACGCCGGGGAGCTGTTTTTT. The encoded protein is CASSWNAGELFF.

V is TRBV5-1 and J is TRBJ2-7, with 9 bases that match TRBD1. This CDR3 is built from 16 residues. Trimming took 4 bases from V and 4 from J; bases not matched to a gene: 12. Germline V CDR1 and CDR2: SGHRS, YFSETQ. CDR3 DNA: TGCGCCAGCAGCCCTAGAGGTCGACAGGGGGGATACGAGCAGTACTTC. This encodes CASSPRGRQGGYEQYF.

The J gene is TRBJ2-1, the V gene TRBV6-5; 9 bases match TRBD1. Per germline, CDR1 MNHEY and CDR2 SVGAGI. With 8 bases clipped from V and 4 bases from J, the junction kept 6 bases outside the gene matches. The CDR3 extends over 14 amino acids. The CDR3 region is CASAWTGEYNEQFF. The CDR3 nucleotides are TGTGCCAGCGCCTGGACAGGGGAATACAATGAGCAGTTCTTC.

This chain connects TRBV27 to TRBJ2-5, with 10 bases aligning to TRBD1. CDR1 MNHEY and CDR2 SMNVEV come from the germline V gene (reference sequence). This CDR3 contains 15 residues. Trimming removed 8 bases from V and 5 bases from J; junction bases left unmatched: 11. CDR3 sequence (DNA): TGTGCCAGCGGGGGACAGGGGAATATGGTGGAGACCCAGTACTTC. This encodes CASGGQGNMVETQYF.

This clonotype was seen only once. The junction departs from the called germline gene at one end, perhaps through a read error. This chain connects TRBV7-3 to TRBJ1-1; a weak D match, TRBD1 (6 bases). CDR3 size: 16 residues. The germline V gene encodes CDR1 SGHTA and CDR2 FQGTGA. CDR3 DNA: TGTGCCAGCAGCTTAATACGGCAGGGGCTCCAACTGAAGCTTCTCTTT. It is translated as CASSLIRQGLQLKLLF.

The chain links TRBV24-1 to TRBJ2-3; D might be TRBD2 (5 bases). The V end was cut by 4 bases, the J end by 4 bases, with 11 bases between. This CDR3 region has 14 residues. In germline, CDR1 is KGHDR, CDR2 SFDVKD. The CDR3 region is CATSDPGGADTQYF. The CDR3 DNA reads TGTGCCACCAGTGACCCTGGAGGCGCAGATACGCAGTATTTT.

The V and J genes are TRBV14 and TRBJ2-4, with 7 bases identical to TRBD1. V lost 2 bases to trimming and J lost 13 bases; unmatched junction nucleotides: 8. Germline values: CDR1 SGHDN, CDR2 FVKESK. The CDR3 covers 13 residues. CDR3 coding DNA: TGTGCCAGCAGCCAACGGACAGGTCTGGGACAGTACTTC. Translating gives CASSQRTGLGQYF.

The gene calls are TRBV29-1 and TRBJ2-1; a weak D match, TRBD2 (7 bases). The V end was cut by 8 bases, the J end by 7 bases, with 21 bases between. The CDR3 sequence is 14 residues long. Per germline, CDR1 SQVTM and CDR2 ANQGSEA. CDR3 coding DNA: TGCAGCACCGATTTAGGGGGGGGTGGAAATGAGCAGTTCTTC. It encodes CSTDLGGGGNEQFF.